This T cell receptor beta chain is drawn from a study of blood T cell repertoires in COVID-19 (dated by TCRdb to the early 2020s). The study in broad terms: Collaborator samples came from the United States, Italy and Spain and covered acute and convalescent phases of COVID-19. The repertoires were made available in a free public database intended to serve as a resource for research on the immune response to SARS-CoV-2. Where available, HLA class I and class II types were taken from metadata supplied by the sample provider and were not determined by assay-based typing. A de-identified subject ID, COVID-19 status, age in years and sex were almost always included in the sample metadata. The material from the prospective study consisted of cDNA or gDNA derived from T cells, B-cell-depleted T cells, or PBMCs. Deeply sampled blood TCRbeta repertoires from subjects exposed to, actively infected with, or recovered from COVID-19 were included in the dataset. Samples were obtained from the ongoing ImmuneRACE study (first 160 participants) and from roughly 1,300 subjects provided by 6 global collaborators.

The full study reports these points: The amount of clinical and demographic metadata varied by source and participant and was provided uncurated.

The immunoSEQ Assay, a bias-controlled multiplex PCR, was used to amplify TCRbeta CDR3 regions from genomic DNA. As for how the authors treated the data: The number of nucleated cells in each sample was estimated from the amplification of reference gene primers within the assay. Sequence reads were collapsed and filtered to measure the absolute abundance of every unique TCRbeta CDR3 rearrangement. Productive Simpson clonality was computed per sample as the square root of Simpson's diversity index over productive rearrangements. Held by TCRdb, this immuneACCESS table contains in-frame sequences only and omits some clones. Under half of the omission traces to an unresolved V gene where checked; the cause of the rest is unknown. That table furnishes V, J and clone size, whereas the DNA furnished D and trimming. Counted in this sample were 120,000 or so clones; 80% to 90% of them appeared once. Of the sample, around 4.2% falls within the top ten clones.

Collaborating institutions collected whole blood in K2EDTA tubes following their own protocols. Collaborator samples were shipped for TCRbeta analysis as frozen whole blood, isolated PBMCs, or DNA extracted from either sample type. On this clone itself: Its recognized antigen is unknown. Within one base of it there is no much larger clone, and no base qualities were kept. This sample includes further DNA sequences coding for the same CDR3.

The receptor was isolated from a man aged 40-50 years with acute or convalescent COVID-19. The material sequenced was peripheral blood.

The base sequence is TGTGCCAGCAGTTACAGGGGGGCGACAGGGGGTTATGGCTACACCTTC. The resulting protein is CASSYRGATGGYGYTF. The chain is assembled from TRBV6-2 or TRBV6-3 and TRBJ1-2; TRBD1 lines up with 9 middle nucleotides. Clipping removes 2 bases from V and 5 bases from J, with 9 as the unmatched junction base count. CDR1 and CDR2, per the germline V gene, are MNHEY and SVGEGT. The CDR3 numbers 16 residues from cysteine through phenylalanine. Only the CDR3 part of the read is kept: 48 bases, read in frame from the first base.